Included here is one T cell receptor beta chain sequence, with context. This entry belongs to a study of blood T cell repertoires in COVID-19. Study-level background: Samples taken during acute and convalescent COVID-19 were collected in the United States, Italy and Spain.

The germline gives CDR1 SGHTS, CDR2 YDEGEE. V lost 1 base and J 0 bases, leaving 11 bases between the germline ends. This CDR3 region has 15 residues. TCRdb keeps only in-frame clones here, not all; method: immunoSEQ multiplex PCR. The top ten clones hold approximately 10% of a sample with about 400,000 clones, around 87% of them seen once. The specimen was PBMCs or T cells enriched from blood (not recorded which). This clonotype was obtained from a woman between 45 and 60 years old who had recovered from COVID-19. J is TRBJ2-7 and V is TRBV5-8; D is unclear. CDR3: CASSLRRPISYEQYF. As DNA, the CDR3 is TGTGCCAGCAGCTTGAGGCGGCCTATCTCCTACGAGCAGTACTTC.